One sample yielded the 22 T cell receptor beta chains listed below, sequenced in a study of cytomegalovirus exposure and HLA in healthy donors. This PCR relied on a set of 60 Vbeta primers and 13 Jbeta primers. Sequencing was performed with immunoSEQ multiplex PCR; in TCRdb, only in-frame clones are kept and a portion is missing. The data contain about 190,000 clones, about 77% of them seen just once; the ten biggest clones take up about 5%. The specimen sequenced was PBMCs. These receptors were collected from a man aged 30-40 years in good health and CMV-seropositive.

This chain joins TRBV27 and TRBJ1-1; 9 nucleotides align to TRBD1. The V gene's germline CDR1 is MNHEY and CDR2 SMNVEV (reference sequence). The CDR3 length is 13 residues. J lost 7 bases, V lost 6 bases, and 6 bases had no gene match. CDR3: CASRKQGASEAFF. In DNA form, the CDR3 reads TGTGCCAGCAGAAAACAGGGGGCTAGTGAAGCTTTCTTT.

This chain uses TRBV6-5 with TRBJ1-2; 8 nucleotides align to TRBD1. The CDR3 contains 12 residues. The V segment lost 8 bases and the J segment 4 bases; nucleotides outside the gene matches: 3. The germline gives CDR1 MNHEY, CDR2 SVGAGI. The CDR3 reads CASAGGVYGYTF. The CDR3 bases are TGTGCCAGCGCAGGGGGCGTCTATGGCTACACCTTC.

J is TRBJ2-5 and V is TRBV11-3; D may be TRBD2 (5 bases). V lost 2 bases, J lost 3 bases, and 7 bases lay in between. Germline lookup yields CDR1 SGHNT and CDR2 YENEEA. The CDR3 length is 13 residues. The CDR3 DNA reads TGTGCCAGCAGCTTAAGCGGCGAAGAGACCCAGTACTTC. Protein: CASSLSGEETQYF.

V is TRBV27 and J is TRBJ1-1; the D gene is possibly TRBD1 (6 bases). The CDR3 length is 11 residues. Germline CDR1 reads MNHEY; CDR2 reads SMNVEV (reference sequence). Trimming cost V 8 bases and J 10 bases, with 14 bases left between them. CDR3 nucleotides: TGTGCCAGCCATAACAGGGTATCAGCTTTCTTT. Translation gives CASHNRVSAFF.

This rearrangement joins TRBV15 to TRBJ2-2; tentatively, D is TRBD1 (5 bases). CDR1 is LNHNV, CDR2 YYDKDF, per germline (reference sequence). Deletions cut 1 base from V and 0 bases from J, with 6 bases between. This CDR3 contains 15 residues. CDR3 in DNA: TGTGCCACCAGCAGAGGCAGGGCGAACACCGGGGAGCTGTTTTTT. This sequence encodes CATSRGRANTGELFF. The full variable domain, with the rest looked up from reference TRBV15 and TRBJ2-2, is DAMVIQNPRYQVTQFGKPVTLSCSQTLNHNVMYWYQQKSSQAPKLLFHYYDKDFNNEADTPDNFQSRRPNTSFCFLDIRSPGLGDTAMYLCATSRGRANTGELFFGEGSRLTVL.

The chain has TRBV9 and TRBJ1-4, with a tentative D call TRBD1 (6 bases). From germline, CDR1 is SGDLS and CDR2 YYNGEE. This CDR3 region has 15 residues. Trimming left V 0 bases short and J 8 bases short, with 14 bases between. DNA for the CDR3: TGTGCCAGCAGCGTAGGGCCTTCCGGACAGGAAAAACTGTTTTTT. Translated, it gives CASSVGPSGQEKLFF.

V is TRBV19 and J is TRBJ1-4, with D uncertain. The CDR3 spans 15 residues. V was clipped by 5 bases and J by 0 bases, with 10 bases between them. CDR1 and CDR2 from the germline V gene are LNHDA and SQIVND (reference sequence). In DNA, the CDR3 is TGTGCCAGTAGTCCCCTAACCGCAACTAATGAAAAACTGTTTTTT. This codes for CASSPLTATNEKLFF.

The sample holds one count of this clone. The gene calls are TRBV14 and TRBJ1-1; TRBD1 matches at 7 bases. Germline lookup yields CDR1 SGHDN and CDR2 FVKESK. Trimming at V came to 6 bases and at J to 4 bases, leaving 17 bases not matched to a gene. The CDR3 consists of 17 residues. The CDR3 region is CASRPMQGEWGFTEAFF. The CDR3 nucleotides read TGTGCCAGCAGGCCGATGCAGGGGGAGTGGGGGTTCACTGAAGCTTTCTTT.

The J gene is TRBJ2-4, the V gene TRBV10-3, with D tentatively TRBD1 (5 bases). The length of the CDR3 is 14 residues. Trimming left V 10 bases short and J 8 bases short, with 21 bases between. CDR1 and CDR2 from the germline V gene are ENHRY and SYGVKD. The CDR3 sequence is CATRSRAEADIQYF. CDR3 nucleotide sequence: TGTGCCACCCGATCCAGGGCTGAGGCGGACATTCAGTACTTC.

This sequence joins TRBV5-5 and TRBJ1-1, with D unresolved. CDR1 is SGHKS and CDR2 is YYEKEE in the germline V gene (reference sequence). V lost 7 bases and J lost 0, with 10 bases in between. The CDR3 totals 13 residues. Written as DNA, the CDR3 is TGTGCCAGCTGCGAAGTCATGAACACTGAAGCTTTCTTT. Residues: CASCEVMNTEAFF.

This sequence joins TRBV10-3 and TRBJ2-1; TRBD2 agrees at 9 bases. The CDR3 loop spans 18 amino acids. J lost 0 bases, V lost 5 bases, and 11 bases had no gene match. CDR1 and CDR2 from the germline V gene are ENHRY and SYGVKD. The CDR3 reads CAISKYVAGAVSYNEQFF. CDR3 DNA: TGTGCCATCAGTAAATACGTAGCGGGAGCTGTCTCCTACAATGAGCAGTTCTTC.

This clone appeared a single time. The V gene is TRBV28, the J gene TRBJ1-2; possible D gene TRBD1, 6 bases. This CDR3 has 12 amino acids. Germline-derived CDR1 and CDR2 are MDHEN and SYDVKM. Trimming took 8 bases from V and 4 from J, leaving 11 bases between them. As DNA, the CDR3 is TGTGCCAGCCTACAGGGAACCTATGGCTACACCTTC. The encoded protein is CASLQGTYGYTF.

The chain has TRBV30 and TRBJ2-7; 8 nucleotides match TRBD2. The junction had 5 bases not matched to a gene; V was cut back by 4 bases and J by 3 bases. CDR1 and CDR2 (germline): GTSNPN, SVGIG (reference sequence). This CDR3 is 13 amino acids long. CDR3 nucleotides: TGTGCCTGGAATAGCGGGGTCCACTACGAGCAGTACTTC. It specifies CAWNSGVHYEQYF.

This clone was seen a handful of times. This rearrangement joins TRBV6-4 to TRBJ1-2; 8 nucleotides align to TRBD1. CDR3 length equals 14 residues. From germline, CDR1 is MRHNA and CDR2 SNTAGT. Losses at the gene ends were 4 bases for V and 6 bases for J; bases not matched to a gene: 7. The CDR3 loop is CASSGTGRGNGYTF. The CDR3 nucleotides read TGTGCCAGCAGTGGGACAGGGCGAGGGAATGGCTACACCTTC.

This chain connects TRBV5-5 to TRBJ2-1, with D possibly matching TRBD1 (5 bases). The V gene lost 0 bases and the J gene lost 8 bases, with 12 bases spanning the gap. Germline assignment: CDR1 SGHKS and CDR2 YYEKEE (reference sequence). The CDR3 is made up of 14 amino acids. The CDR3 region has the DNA TGTGCCAGCAGCTTGGTGACAGTAGGCGATGAGCAGTTCTTC. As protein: CASSLVTVGDEQFF.

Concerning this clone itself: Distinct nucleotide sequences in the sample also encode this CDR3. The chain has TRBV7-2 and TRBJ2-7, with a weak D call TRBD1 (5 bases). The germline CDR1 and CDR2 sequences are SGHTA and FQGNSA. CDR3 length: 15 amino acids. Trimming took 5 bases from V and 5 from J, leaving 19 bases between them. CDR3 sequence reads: CASSPQSQGGDEQYF. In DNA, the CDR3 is TGTGCCAGCAGCCCCCAAAGCCAGGGTGGGGACGAGCAGTACTTC.

CDR3 DNA sequence: TGTGCCAGCAGCCAAGAGCGGACACTTAACTATGGCTACACCTTC. Translated: CASSQERTLNYGYTF. The genes are TRBV4-2 and TRBJ1-2; TRBD1 is a possible D gene (5 bases). Germline-derived CDR1 and CDR2 are LGHNA and YNFKEQ. V dropped 0 bases and J dropped 1 base, with 9 bases sitting between them. There are 15 residues in the CDR3.

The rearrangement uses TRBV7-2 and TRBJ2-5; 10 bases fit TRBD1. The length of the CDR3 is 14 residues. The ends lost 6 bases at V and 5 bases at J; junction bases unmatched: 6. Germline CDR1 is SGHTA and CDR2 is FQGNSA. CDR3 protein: CASRLGTGAETQYF. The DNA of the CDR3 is TGTGCCAGCAGGCTTGGGACAGGGGCCGAGACCCAGTACTTC.

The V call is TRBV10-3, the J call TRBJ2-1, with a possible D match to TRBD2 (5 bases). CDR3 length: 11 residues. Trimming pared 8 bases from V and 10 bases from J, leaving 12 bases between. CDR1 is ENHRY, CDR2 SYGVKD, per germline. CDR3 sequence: CAIASPGEQFF. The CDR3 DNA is TGTGCCATCGCCTCCCCGGGGGAGCAGTTCTTC.

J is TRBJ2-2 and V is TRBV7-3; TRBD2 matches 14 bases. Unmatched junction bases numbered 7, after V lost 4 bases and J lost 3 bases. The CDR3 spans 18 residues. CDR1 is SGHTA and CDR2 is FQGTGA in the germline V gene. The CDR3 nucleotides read TGTGCCAGCAGCTATCGACTAGCGGGAGGGTGGGACACCGGGGAGCTGTTTTTT. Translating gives CASSYRLAGGWDTGELFF.

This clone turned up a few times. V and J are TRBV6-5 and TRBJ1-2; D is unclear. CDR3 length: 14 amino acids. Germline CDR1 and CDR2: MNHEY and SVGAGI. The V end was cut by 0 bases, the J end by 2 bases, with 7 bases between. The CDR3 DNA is TGTGCCAGCAGTTACTCATCGGAGAACTATGGCTACACCTTC. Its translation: CASSYSSENYGYTF.

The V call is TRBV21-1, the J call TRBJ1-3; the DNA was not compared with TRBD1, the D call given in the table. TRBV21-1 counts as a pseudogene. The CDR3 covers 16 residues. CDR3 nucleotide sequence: TGTGCCAGCAGCAAAGCAGGTTACGACAGGGGGGACACCATATATTTT. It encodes CASSKAGYDRGDTIYF.